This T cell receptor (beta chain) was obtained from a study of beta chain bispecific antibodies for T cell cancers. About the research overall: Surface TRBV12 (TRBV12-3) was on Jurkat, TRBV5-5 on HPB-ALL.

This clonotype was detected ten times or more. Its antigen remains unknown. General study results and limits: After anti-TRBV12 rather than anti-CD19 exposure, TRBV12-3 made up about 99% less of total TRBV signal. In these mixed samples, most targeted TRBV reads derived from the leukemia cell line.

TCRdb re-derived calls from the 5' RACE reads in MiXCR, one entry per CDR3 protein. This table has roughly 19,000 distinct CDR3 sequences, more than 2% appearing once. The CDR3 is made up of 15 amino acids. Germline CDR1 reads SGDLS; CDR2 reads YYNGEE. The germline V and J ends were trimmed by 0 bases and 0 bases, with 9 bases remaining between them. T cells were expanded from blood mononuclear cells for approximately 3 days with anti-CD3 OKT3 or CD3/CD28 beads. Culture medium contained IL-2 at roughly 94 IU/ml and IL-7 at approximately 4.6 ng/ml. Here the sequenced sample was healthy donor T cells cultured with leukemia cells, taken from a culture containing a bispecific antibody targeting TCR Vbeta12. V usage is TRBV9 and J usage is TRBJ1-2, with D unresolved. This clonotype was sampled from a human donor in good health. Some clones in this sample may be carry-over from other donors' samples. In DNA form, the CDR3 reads TGTGCCAGCAGCGTAGGAGGGCAGACTAACTATGGCTACACCTTC. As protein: CASSVGGQTNYGYTF.